Here is one TCR beta chain with its context. The target of this receptor is not known. No base quality information exists; no much larger clone differs at one position. This sample is part of a study of shared clonotypes between healthy human individuals (dated by TCRdb to 2019 to 2021). The study in broad terms: A couple of women and a few men aged 18 to 49 years were included in the cohort. For each donor, CD4 naive and CD4 memory were each run on three plates, CD8 naive on two plates, and CD8 memory on one plate. Leukapheresis yielded between about 0.9 and 9 billion PBMCs per donor. Libraries were prepared and TCR repertoires were sequenced by different laboratories using diverse techniques, in order to increase sequencing depth and limit assay-specific biases. Blood TCR repertoires of five healthy adults were deeply sequenced to estimate repertoire size and the extent of clonotype sharing between individuals. Broader findings and caveats from the paper: Sampling was restricted to blood, and TCR repertoires in tissues likely differ from the TCR repertoires found in blood. Rarefaction of sorted-subset datasets indicated incomplete sequencing despite the large sequencing depth. Compared with non-shared clonotypes, clonotypes shared by all four sorted-subset donors had higher generation probabilities. Pairwise subsampling led to the expectation that sequencing depth would affect the degree of clonotype sharing among donors. When several donors were compared, the shared fraction of clonotypes was about 5% for naive CD4, approximately 3.5% for naive CD8, more than 2% for memory CD4, and 0.4% for memory CD8. Naive subsets generally had larger estimated clonotype richness than memory subsets did. Because the study included only a small number of donors, the genetic and exposure-history diversity represented was limited.

CD8 naive samples consisted of CD45RO-negative cells that were positively selected for CCR7, yielding a CD45RA+CCR7+ population without TemRA cells. Healthy HIV-negative adults with no recently reported acute infections or vaccinations were included as donors. Only Caucasian adults living in Nashville, Tennessee, USA were represented among the donors. Blood was obtained by leukapheresis, after which PBMCs were separated by Ficoll-Histopaque density gradient centrifugation and cryopreserved in liquid nitrogen vapor phase. Purity and quantity of every magnetically sorted T cell population were checked by analytical flow cytometry. From each sorted fraction, genomic DNA was isolated and quantified by UV absorbance on a Nanodrop 2000c. According to the germline V gene, CDR1 reads MNHNS and CDR2 reads SASEGT. Measured from the cysteine to the phenylalanine, the CDR3 is 19 residues long. Only the CDR3 part of the read is kept: 57 bases, read in frame from the first base. V ends up 4 bases short and J 2 bases short, with an unmatched junction base count of 17.

Using the deep immunoSEQ assay, multiplex PCR amplified TCR CDR3 regions from genomic DNA. Extracted genomic DNA from each cell subset was distributed evenly across all wells of several immunoSEQ 96-well plates, and each plate was treated as a replicate. For sorted subsets, each replicate PCR was loaded with roughly 200 ng genomic DNA, equivalent to 30,000 or so T cell genomes. Purified libraries were quantified with a Qubit 3.0 fluorometer, sized on a Bioanalyzer 2100, and re-quantified with the KAPA Library Quantification kit. Every immunoSEQ 96-well plate was sequenced on a separate single-read 150-cycle Illumina NextSeq 550 flow cell. As for the authors' bioinformatics: Because the immunoSEQ output included only junctional sequences and no quality scores, the filtering could not be the same as the filtering used for full-length reads. Sequences were annotated with PyIR, a Python wrapper for IgBLAST v1.9, and V/J genes and CDR3 were assigned using IMGT germline references. Reads were removed for weak V/J assignments (E-value above 1e-6), missing CDR3, stop codons, out-of-frame junctions, or ambiguous translated residues. A V3J clonotype was defined by an identical inferred V gene, J gene, and CDR3 amino acid sequence. Percentage overlap between repertoires was calculated by dividing the number of shared unique clonotypes by the size of the smaller repertoire. Richness of each repertoire was evaluated using RTK rarefaction, the Chao1 estimator, and Recon v2.1 estimates of unobserved clonotypes. Generation probabilities were computed with OLGA for all TCRbeta clonotypes obtained by the gDNA method from a handful of donors. TCRdb retrieved this table from immuneACCESS and kept in-frame rearrangements only. Not all clones are present; in checked studies, unresolved V genes account for under half, and no reason is known for the remainder. V, J and clone size reflect that table, while D and trimming were determined from the DNA. The table for this sample lists about 2.1 million clones; about 94% of them were counted only once. Jointly, the top ten make up about 1.7% of the sample.

Here the chain combines TRBV6-1 and TRBJ2-3, and 8 junctional nucleotides match TRBD2. Sequenced sample: naive CD8+ T cells from PBMCs. The cell subset or site label of this sample denotes: CD45RA+CCR7+. This receptor was taken from a man younger than 35 in good health. Some clones in this sample may be carry-over from other donors' samples. CDR3 sequence: CASSGPGDGSGALTDTQYF. The nucleotide sequence is TGTGCCAGCAGTGGCCCGGGGGATGGTAGCGGGGCCCTCACAGATACGCAGTATTTT.